A selection of T cell receptor beta chains follows, all from one sample in a study of T cell responses to AZD1222 COVID-19 vaccine. Measured with immunoSEQ multiplex PCR; TCRdb has only the in-frame clones, and not every one. The table lists 80,000 or so clones, roughly 88% of them singletons. The sequencing here drew on peripheral blood, taken 28 days after the second AZD1222 dose. These TCRs come from an adult who received the AZD1222 COVID-19 vaccine. CDR3s include the opening cysteine and the closing phenylalanine or tryptophan. The D gene is left open where the match is weak.

J gene	V gene	D gene	CDR3 protein
TRBJ2-7	TRBV11-1	-	CASSSGGSSYEQYF
TRBJ1-5	TRBV20-1	-	CSVPDRTQHF
TRBJ1-5	TRBV4-2	-	CASSLAGSWDQPQHF
TRBJ1-1	TRBV6-5	-	CASSYAGQGNTEAFF
TRBJ2-2	TRBV6-5	TRBD1	CASSRDRGTGELFF
TRBJ2-7	TRBV4-1	TRBD1	CASSQPGQGARTYEQYF
TRBJ1-2	TRBV28	-	CASSEGQSYGYTF
TRBJ2-7	TRBV18	TRBD2	CASGTGTSGYEQYF
TRBJ2-5	TRBV11-1	-	CASSPQAGNPQETQYF
TRBJ2-6	TRBV5-4	TRBD1	CASSSGTGDSGANVLTF
TRBJ1-5	TRBV7-8	-	CASSLYTGSHQPQHF
TRBJ2-6	TRBV14	TRBD1	CASSPRRQGFSGANVLTF
TRBJ2-7	TRBV7-2	-	CASSVGQVIYEQYF
TRBJ1-5	TRBV2	TRBD1	CASRPSRDSNQPQHF
TRBJ1-3	TRBV30	-	CAWSVPGTIAGNTIYF
TRBJ2-2	TRBV5-8	-	CASASAPRRTGELFF
TRBJ1-2	TRBV2	-	CASSVDLYGYTF
TRBJ1-5	TRBV19	TRBD1	CATQDRSNSNQPQHF
TRBJ2-2	TRBV19	TRBD2	CASSIRGSASGDTGELFF
TRBJ2-7	TRBV23-1	-	CASSQSPTLPTGASYEQYF
TRBJ1-1	TRBV11-1	-	CASSLTQSNTEAFF
TRBJ2-3	TRBV29-1	-	CSVDRSGYTDTQYF
TRBJ1-1	TRBV6-1	-	CASSEGTVPNTEAFF
TRBJ2-7	TRBV10-3	-	CAISESISYEQYF
TRBJ1-2	TRBV18	-	CASSPGTAEGYTF
TRBJ2-6	TRBV29-1	-	CSVQKGIGANVLTF
TRBJ1-1	TRBV10-3	-	CAISESFPLDAVNTEAFF
TRBJ2-3	TRBV19	-	CASSIWGGRSTDTQYF
TRBJ1-1	TRBV5-4	-	CASSYTPDTEAFF
TRBJ2-7	TRBV27	-	CASSFRRNYEQYF
TRBJ1-1	TRBV19	TRBD1	CASSTLTGGLTEAFF